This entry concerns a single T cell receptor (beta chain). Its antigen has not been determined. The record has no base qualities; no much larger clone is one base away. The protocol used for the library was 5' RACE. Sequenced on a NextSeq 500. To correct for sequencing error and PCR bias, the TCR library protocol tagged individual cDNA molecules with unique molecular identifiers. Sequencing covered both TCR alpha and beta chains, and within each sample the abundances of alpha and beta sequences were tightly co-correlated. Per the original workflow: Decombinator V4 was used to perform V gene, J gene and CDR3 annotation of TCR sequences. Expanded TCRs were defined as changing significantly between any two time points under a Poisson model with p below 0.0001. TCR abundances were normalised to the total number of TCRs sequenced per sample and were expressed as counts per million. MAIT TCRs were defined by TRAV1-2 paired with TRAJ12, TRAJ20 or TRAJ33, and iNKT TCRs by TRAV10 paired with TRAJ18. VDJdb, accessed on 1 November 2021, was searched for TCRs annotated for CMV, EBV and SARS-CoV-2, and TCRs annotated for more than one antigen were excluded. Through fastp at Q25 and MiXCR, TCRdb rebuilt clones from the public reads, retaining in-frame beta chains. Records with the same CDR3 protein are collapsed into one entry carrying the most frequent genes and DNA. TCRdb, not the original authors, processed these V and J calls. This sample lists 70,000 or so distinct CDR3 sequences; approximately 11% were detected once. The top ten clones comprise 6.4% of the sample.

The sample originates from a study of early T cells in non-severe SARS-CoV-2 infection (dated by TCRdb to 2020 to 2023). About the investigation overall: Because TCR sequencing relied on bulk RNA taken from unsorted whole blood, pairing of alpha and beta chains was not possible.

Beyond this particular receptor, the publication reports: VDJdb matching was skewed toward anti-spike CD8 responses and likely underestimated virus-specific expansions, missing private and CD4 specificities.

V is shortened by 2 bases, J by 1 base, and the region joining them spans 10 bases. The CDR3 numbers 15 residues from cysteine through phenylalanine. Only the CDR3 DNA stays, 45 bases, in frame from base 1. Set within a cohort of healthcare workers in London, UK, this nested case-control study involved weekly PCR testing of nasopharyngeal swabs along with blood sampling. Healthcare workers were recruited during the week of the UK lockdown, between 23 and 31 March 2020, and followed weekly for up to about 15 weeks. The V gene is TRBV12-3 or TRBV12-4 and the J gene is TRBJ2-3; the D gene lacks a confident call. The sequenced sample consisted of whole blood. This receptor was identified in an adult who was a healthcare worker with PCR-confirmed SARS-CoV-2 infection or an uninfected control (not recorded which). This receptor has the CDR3 CASSLRRTGTDTQYF. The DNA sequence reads TGTGCCAGCAGTTTAAGGCGGACGGGCACAGATACGCAGTATTTT.